This paragraph reports one T cell receptor beta chain. This sample was taken from a study of blood T cell repertoires in COVID-19. In the authors' workflow: Scientists estimated how many nucleated cells there were by amplifying reference gene primers. The assay was immunoSEQ multiplex PCR, and TCRdb's table has in-frame clones only and misses some. D and trimming come from the DNA, and the V and J calls and clone size come from that table. Seen here are 350,000 to 450,000 clones, less than 90% observed once, and the top ten hold 5% to 5.5%. Germline V gives CDR1 KGHSH, CDR2 LQKENI. Trimming cost V 6 bases and J 1 base; bases outside gene matches: 3. The CDR3 length is 15 residues.

The sample taken for sequencing was PBMCs or T cells enriched from blood (not recorded which). J is TRBJ1-5 and V is TRBV18; 10 bases align to TRBD1. The sequence came from a woman between 50 and 59 years old who had recovered from COVID-19. CDR3 region: CASSPGQGSNQPQHF. CDR3 in DNA: TGTGCCAGCTCCCCGGGACAGGGGAGCAATCAGCCCCAGCATTTT.